This T cell receptor beta chain was captured by sequencing in a study of a mutant IDH1 vaccine in newly diagnosed glioma. Study details: Across weeks 1, 3, 5, 7, 11, 15, 19 and 23, patients received a vaccination each time, eight in all. Once 4-6 weeks had passed after radiotherapy alone, vaccination started, or it started with temozolomide cycles. Those enrolled had earlier been treated with radiotherapy, temozolomide, or both, mostly both. Broader study findings: With respect to changes in top peripheral T cell clonotypes, pseudoprogression seemed unrelated.

Sequencing used immunoSEQ multiplex PCR; TCRdb keeps in-frame clones, though not all of them. Here the sample spans about 40,000 clones, approximately 90% being singletons. Time point of the sample: week 5, during vaccination. Every vaccine dose comprised 300 ug of mutant IDH1 20-mer peptide plus topical imiquimod. The germline V and J ends were trimmed by 6 bases and 6 bases, with 15 bases remaining between them. CDR1 MNHEY and CDR2 SVGAGI come from the germline V gene. CDR3 length: 14 amino acids. Concerning this clone: Its antigen is still unknown.

The chain combines TRBV6-5 with TRBJ2-1; D gene unclear. The material sequenced was PBMCs, taken from a glioma patient whose treatment included an IDH1 peptide vaccine. This sequence originates from a man aged 50-60 years with glioma. The CDR3 coding sequence is TGTGCCAGCAGCAACGACTGGGCGAGCAATGAGCAGTTCTTC. Translated, it gives CASSNDWASNEQFF.